This T cell receptor beta chain was retrieved from a study of blood T cell repertoires in COVID-19 (dated by TCRdb to 2018 to 2020). Concerning the study at large: Samples from collaborators originated in the United States, Italy and Spain and spanned both the acute and convalescent phases of COVID-19. The material from the prospective study consisted of cDNA or gDNA derived from T cells, B-cell-depleted T cells, or PBMCs. The repertoires were released in a freely available public database meant as a resource for research on the immune response to SARS-CoV-2. The dataset comprised deeply sampled blood TCRbeta repertoires from subjects exposed to, actively infected with, or recovered from COVID-19. Samples were obtained from the ongoing ImmuneRACE study (first 160 participants) and from about 1,300 subjects provided by 6 global collaborators. HLA class I and class II types, where available, came from metadata supplied by the sample provider rather than from assay-based typing. The sample metadata nearly always contained a de-identified subject ID, COVID-19 status, age in years and sex.

The CDR3, cysteine through phenylalanine, is 16 amino acids long. Only CDR3 DNA is held: 48 bases, read in frame from base 1. Trimming removed 1 base from V and 1 base from J, leaving 8 bases between the germline ends. From a lookup of the germline V gene (reference sequence), CDR1 and CDR2 are MNHEY and SMNVEV. The research as a whole found: The quantity of clinical and demographic metadata differed by source and by participant and was supplied without curation.

TCRbeta CDR3 regions were amplified from genomic DNA by means of the immunoSEQ Assay, a bias-controlled multiplex PCR. In the source study's methods: The number of nucleated cells in each sample was estimated from the amplification of reference gene primers within the assay. To quantify the absolute abundance of each unique TCRbeta CDR3 rearrangement, sequence reads were collapsed and filtered. Productive Simpson clonality was computed per sample as the square root of Simpson's diversity index over productive rearrangements. TCRdb provides this immuneACCESS table in a form limited to in-frame rearrangements. Some clones are lacking; in checked studies, under half of them reflect an unresolved V gene, and why the rest are absent is not known. V and J calls and clone size are copied from that table; D and trimming were computed from the DNA. This sample has under 450,000 clones in its table, and approximately 91% of those were observed once. The ten largest account for roughly 0.86% of the sample.

In regard to this clone: Its antigen is still unknown. No base quality values were provided; no much bigger clone lies one nucleotide off.

Participants in the prospective study were enrolled through a virtual design, were aged about 18 to 90 years, and lived in roughly 25 United States geographic areas. In the prospective study, cohorts were assigned on the basis of participant-reported clinical history obtained from a screening survey and a study questionnaire. A participant counted as exposed if, within 2 weeks of entering the study, that participant had been in contact with someone who had a PCR-confirmed or clinician-diagnosed COVID-19 case. Mobile phlebotomists in the prospective study collected whole blood, serum and a nasopharyngeal or oropharyngeal swab from every participant. Participants in the prospective study had the option to provide additional blood draws and questionnaires over an approximately 2-month period. Before DNA extraction, prospective study blood samples were shipped either frozen or at room temperature.

The sequence links TRBV27 to TRBJ2-6; no D segment can be confidently identified. The TCR originated in a middle-aged woman who had been exposed to COVID-19. The sequencing input was PBMCs or T cells enriched from blood (not recorded which). The CDR3 corresponds to CASSLFPSSGANVLTF. The DNA reads TGTGCCAGCAGTTTATTCCCGTCTTCTGGGGCCAACGTCCTGACTTTC.